The present T cell receptor beta chain was sequenced within a study of blood T cells in healthy people across ages. General study findings and limits: The donors' CMV status was not determined, possibly confounding changes in expanded clonotypes.

A note on this clonotype: The antigen is undetermined.

Together with a sample-barcoded 5' primer, a J-beta primer mix was included in a second PCR lasting roughly 6 to 12 cycles. TCRdb itself ran the 5' RACE reads through MiXCR, one entry per CDR3 protein. In the table there are roughly 700,000 distinct CDR3 sequences, roughly 49% of which are singletons. Germline CDR1 and CDR2: SGHTA and FQGTGA. With 3 bases removed from V and 11 bases from J, the gap between germline ends came to 25 bases. The CDR3 loop spans 16 amino acids. Specimen: blood. The chain links TRBV7-3 to TRBJ2-5; D possibly matches TRBD1 or TRBD2 (6 bases each). This TCR came from a woman aged 60-75 years in good health. CDR3 coding DNA: TGTGCCAGCAGCTTTAGGGGGAGGCCTTTCGACGATGAGCAGTACTTC. It yields the protein CASSFRGRPFDDEQYF.